This TCR beta chain was sequenced in a study of T cells in Graves' hyperthyroidism and ophthalmopathy. Amplified TCR beta CDR3 regions derived from RNA transcripts. The HTBI primer set was used in a first-round RT-PCR of the TCR CDR3. TCRdb reprocessed the multiplex PCR reads with MiXCR, giving one entry per CDR3 protein. In the table there are under 200,000 distinct CDR3 sequences, around 8.9% of which are singletons. This clonotype was counted a few times. The CDR3 has 16 residues. Trimming took off 0 bases at V and 7 bases at J, with 18 bases between the two ends. Germline CDR1 is MGHRA and CDR2 is YSYEKL.

Sequenced: blood. This TCR derives from a woman between 18 and 30 years old with Graves' hyperthyroidism that later progressed to Graves' ophthalmopathy. The V and J genes are TRBV4-1 and TRBJ2-5, with D unresolved. In DNA, the CDR3 is TGCGCCAGCAGCCAAGAATTGTGGGGTGCTCCAGGGACCCAGTACTTC. Translation gives CASSQELWGAPGTQYF.